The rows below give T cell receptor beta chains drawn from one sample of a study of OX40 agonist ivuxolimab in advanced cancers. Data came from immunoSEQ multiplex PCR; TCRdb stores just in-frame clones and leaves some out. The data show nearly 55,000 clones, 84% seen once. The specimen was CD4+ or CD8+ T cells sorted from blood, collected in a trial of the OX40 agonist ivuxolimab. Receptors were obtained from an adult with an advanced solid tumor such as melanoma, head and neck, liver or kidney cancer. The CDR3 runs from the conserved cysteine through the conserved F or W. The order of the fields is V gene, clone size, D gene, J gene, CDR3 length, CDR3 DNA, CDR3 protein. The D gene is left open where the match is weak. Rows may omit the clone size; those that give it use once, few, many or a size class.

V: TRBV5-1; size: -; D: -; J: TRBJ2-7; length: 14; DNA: -; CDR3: CASSFGAGTGEEYF
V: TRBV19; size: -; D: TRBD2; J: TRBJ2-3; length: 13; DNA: TGTGCCAGTAGGGGAGGGGTCACAGATACGCAGTATTTT; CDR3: CASRGGVTDTQYF
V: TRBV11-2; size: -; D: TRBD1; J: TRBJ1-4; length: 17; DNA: TGTGCCAGCAGCGCTCCGACGGGCAGGGGGCGTGTAGGAAAACTGTTTTTT; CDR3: CASSAPTGRGRVGKLFF
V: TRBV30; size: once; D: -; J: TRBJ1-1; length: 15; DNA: TGTGCCTGGAGTGTCAAAGCCGGGCCCTACACTGAAGCTTTCTTT; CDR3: CAWSVKAGPYTEAFF
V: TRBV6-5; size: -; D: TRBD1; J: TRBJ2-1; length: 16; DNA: TGTGCCAGCAGTTACTTCCGGGACAGCTCCTACAATGAGCAGTTCTTC; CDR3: CASSYFRDSSYNEQFF
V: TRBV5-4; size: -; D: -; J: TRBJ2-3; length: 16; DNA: TGTGCCAGCAGCTTGGATTCGGGACAATCCACAGATACGCAGTATTTT; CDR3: CASSLDSGQSTDTQYF
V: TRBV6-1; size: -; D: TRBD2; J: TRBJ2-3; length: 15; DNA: TGTGCCAGCTGGGAGGGGCGGACTAGCACAGATACGCAGTATTTT; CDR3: CASWEGRTSTDTQYF
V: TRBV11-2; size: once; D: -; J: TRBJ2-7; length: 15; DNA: TGTGCCAGCAGCTCTCGGGGGCCCCTTACCTACGAGCAGTACTTC; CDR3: CASSSRGPLTYEQYF
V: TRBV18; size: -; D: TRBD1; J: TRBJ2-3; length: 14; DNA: TGTGCCAGCTCACCGCGGACAGGTTCAGATACGCAGTATTTT; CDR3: CASSPRTGSDTQYF
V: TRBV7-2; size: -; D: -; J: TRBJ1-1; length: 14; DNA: TGTGCCAGCAGCTTAGCGGGCCCTCACACTGAAGCTTTCTTT; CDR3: CASSLAGPHTEAFF
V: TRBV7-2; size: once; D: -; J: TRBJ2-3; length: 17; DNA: TGTGCCAGCAGCCGCATGGGCGGGCTCCTTGTGCCGGATACGCAGTATTTT; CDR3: CASSRMGGLLVPDTQYF
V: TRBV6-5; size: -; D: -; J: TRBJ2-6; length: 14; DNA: TGTGCCAGCAGCAAGAGCTCTGGGGCCAACGTCCTGACTTTC; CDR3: CASSKSSGANVLTF
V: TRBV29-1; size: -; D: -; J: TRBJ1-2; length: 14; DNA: TGCAGCGTTGAAGAGGGCCAGGGAATGAATGGCTACACCTTC; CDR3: CSVEEGQGMNGYTF
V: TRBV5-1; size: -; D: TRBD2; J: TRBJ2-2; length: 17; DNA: TGCGCCAGCAGCAGAGCCACCCCAAGCGGGATAGCCGGGGAGCTGTTTTTT; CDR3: CASSRATPSGIAGELFF